Following are 14 T cell receptor beta chains from one sample sequenced in a study of post-analysis software for immune sequencing data. Study-level points and caveats: Elevated frequency relative to controls characterized roughly five TRBV segments in patients, TRBV5-6, TRBV5-1 and TRBV20-1 among them.

Each TCR beta cDNA library carried unique molecular identifiers. TCRdb independently ran MiXCR on the PCR reads; one entry per CDR3 protein. Among some 800,000 distinct CDR3 sequences listed, more than 45% were seen once. Antigens for these TCRs are unknown. Sequenced material: blood. The receptors were sampled from a girl aged 10 to 17 with multiple sclerosis.

The rearrangement links TRBV15 to TRBJ2-5; the D is unclear. Trimming took off 0 bases at V and 2 bases at J, with 13 bases between the two ends. The CDR3 has 16 residues. Germline V lookup: CDR1 LNHNV, CDR2 YYDKDF (reference sequence). CDR3 region: CATSRDLSLRQETQYF. CDR3 sequence (DNA): TGTGCCACCAGCAGAGATCTGAGTCTGCGACAAGAGACCCAGTACTTC.

This rearrangement joins TRBV9 to TRBJ2-5; tentatively, D is TRBD1 or TRBD2 (5 bases each). The CDR3 runs to 14 residues. Trimming left V 4 bases short and J 7 bases short, with 17 bases between. The germline V gene encodes CDR1 SGDLS and CDR2 YYNGEE. The CDR3 protein is CASSPSGVQGTQYF. The CDR3 nucleotides are TGTGCCAGCAGCCCTTCCGGGGTTCAGGGGACCCAGTACTTC.

This chain's CDR3 is CASSSRSGYETQYF. CDR3 sequence (DNA): TGTGCCAGCAGCTCCCGTAGCGGGTACGAGACCCAGTACTTC. The chain joins TRBV7-8 to TRBJ2-5, with 7 bases that match TRBD2. V lost 4 bases to trimming and J lost 5 bases; unmatched junction nucleotides: 7. This CDR3 comprises 14 residues. Germline V lookup: CDR1 SGHVS, CDR2 FQNEAQ.

Only a few counts were recorded for this clonotype. The chain uses TRBV7-2 and TRBJ2-1; D not resolved. From germline, CDR1 is SGHTA and CDR2 FQGNSA. Between the trimmed V and J ends, which lost 4 bases and 1 base, there was a span of 11 bases. This CDR3 contains 15 residues. The chain's CDR3 is CASSSELGSYNEQFF. The CDR3 coding sequence is TGTGCCAGCAGCTCCGAGTTGGGGTCCTACAATGAGCAGTTCTTC.

The chain is built from TRBV18 and TRBJ2-5; D is tentatively TRBD1 or TRBD2 (6 bases each). V dropped 3 bases and J dropped 5 bases, with 13 bases sitting between them. The CDR3 extends over 14 amino acids. Germline-derived CDR1 and CDR2 are KGHSH and LQKENI. The CDR3 nucleotides are TGTGCCAGCTCACCGGTCGGGGGCCCGGAGACCCAGTACTTC. Encoded protein: CASSPVGGPETQYF.

This clonotype was seen once. The V and J genes are TRBV4-2 and TRBJ2-4; D is undetermined. This CDR3 contains 15 residues. CDR1 is LGHNA, CDR2 YNFKEQ, per germline. V lost 1 base and J lost 5, with 12 bases in between. The CDR3 protein is CASSQGPQGENIQYF. The CDR3 nucleotides are TGTGCCAGCAGCCAAGGGCCCCAAGGAGAAAACATTCAGTACTTC.

V is TRBV5-1 and J is TRBJ1-5; D may be TRBD1 (5 bases). V lost 0 bases and J lost 8, with 9 bases in between. Germline assignment: CDR1 SGHRS and CDR2 YFSETQ. The CDR3 runs 13 residues. The CDR3 loop is CASSLGGEKPQHF. In DNA, the CDR3 is TGCGCCAGCAGCTTGGGAGGGGAGAAGCCCCAGCATTTT.

V usage is TRBV20-1 and J usage is TRBJ2-3; 9 bases are a match to TRBD1. After removal of 2 bases from V and 6 bases from J, the junction contained 27 bases not matched to a gene. Germline V CDR1 and CDR2: DFQATT, SNEGSKA (reference sequence). The CDR3 covers 21 residues. The DNA for the CDR3 is TGCAGTGCTAGAAAACCAACCGGGACAGGGTGGGGTATGCGGGTTTCGGATACGCAGTATTTT. This translates into CSARKPTGTGWGMRVSDTQYF.

This clonotype was recorded a few times. The chain joins TRBV11-2 to TRBJ2-7; the match to TRBD2 covers 10 bases. The V gene's germline CDR1 is SGHAT and CDR2 FQNNGV. This CDR3 spans 16 amino acids. V gave up 5 bases and J gave up 0 bases; unmatched junction bases: 7. In DNA, the CDR3 is TGTGCCAGCAGCCCACGACTAGCGGGCCACTCCTACGAGCAGTACTTC. It codes for CASSPRLAGHSYEQYF.

This clonotype occurred a few times. The rearrangement uses TRBV10-3 and TRBJ1-6, with TRBD1 as a possible D gene (5 bases). The germline CDR1 and CDR2 sequences are ENHRY and SYGVKD. The CDR3 has 14 amino acids. Trimming stripped 6 bases from V and 5 bases from J, with 11 bases between. In DNA, the CDR3 is TGTGCCATCAGGGCGGGGCCGAATAATTCACCCCTCCACTTT. Translating it yields CAIRAGPNNSPLHF.

V is TRBV6-1 and J is TRBJ2-7; D is possibly TRBD2 (5 bases). Germline assignment: CDR1 MNHNS and CDR2 SASEGT. Trimming left V 7 bases short and J 0 bases short, with 19 bases between. The CDR3 is made up of 16 amino acids. DNA for the CDR3: TGTGCCAGCATCTGGGGTACTAGGCCCAGCTCCTACGAGCAGTACTTC. It translates to CASIWGTRPSSYEQYF.

This clonotype is a singleton in its sample. A much larger clone differs from this one at a single base, so this may be a read error. V is TRBV20-1 and J is TRBJ2-4; 12 nucleotides align to TRBD2. In germline, CDR1 is DFQATT, CDR2 SNEGSKA (reference sequence). This CDR3 comprises 16 residues. The ends lost 0 bases at V and 13 bases at J; junction bases unmatched: 13. The CDR3 DNA is TGCAGTGCTAGAGATGGTGGACTAGCGGGGTCCTACAAGCAGTACTTC. Translated: CSARDGGLAGSYKQYF.

The rearrangement links TRBV7-2 to TRBJ2-5, with D tentatively TRBD2 (6 bases). From germline, CDR1 is SGHTA and CDR2 FQGNSA. CDR3 length: 17 residues. The V and J ends lost 2 bases and 2 bases respectively, with 18 bases between them. CDR3 in amino acids: CASSLSSVGGVQETQYF. In DNA, the CDR3 is TGTGCCAGCAGCTTATCGTCTGTGGGCGGGGTGCAAGAGACCCAGTACTTC.

Points on this clonotype: One junction end disagrees with the germline gene, perhaps due to a read error. The rearrangement joins TRBV6-2 or TRBV6-3 to TRBJ2-7; 8 bases align to TRBD2. The end of the DNA aligns better with TRBJ2-4, so the J call may be wrong. The CDR3 length is 15 residues. The germline V gene has CDR1 MNHEY and CDR2 SVGEGT. The CDR3 coding sequence is TGTGCCTGCAGCCGCCAATTGGGACTAGTAAACATTCAGTACTTC. Translated, it gives CACSRQLGLVNIQYF.